These T cell receptor beta chains were read from a single sample in a study of spatial heterogeneity in lung cancer. Each CDR3 protein is one row after TCRdb ran MiXCR on the 5' RACE reads. The table lists about 23,000 distinct CDR3 sequences, roughly 6.5% of them singletons. Sample: lung tumor tissue, taken at surgery. These receptor sequences come from a male donor with early-stage non-small cell lung cancer. Both conserved end residues are part of each CDR3. D genes are given only for firm matches. Some rows have no size entry. The others give once, few or many, or a class for an expanded clone.

j_call	d_call	v_call	clone_size	cdr3_nt	cdr3_aa
TRBJ2-5	TRBD1	TRBV7-6	medium-sized	TGTGCCAGCAGCCGAAGGACAGGGGTCAGGGAGACCCAGTACTTC	CASSRRTGVRETQYF
TRBJ2-1	TRBD1	TRBV10-3	-	TGTGCCATCAAGGGGGCCGGCTACAGTGAGCAGTTCTTC	CAIKGAGYSEQFF
TRBJ2-5	-	TRBV5-4	-	TGTGCCAGCAGCCGCGACAGACAAGAGACCCAGTACTTC	CASSRDRQETQYF
TRBJ2-7	TRBD2	TRBV28	medium-sized	TGTGCCAGCAGTTTGACGGGGCTAGCGGGAGGCGAGCAGTACTTC	CASSLTGLAGGEQYF
TRBJ1-5	TRBD1	TRBV29-1	many	TGCAGCGTTGCTGTGGACAGGGGCGACCAGCCCCAGCATTTT	CSVAVDRGDQPQHF
TRBJ2-2	-	TRBV4-1	many	TGCGCCAGCAGCCAAGGGGGGCCGAACACCGGGGAGCTGTTTTTT	CASSQGGPNTGELFF
TRBJ1-1	-	TRBV6-2/TRBV6-3	few	TGTGCCAGCAGTCGAAACGGAGGATCTGAAGCTTTCTTT	CASSRNGGSEAFF
TRBJ2-7	-	TRBV12-3/TRBV12-4	many	TGTGCCAGCAGTTATATGGTCGACGAGCAGTACTTC	CASSYMVDEQYF
TRBJ2-7	-	TRBV7-3	many	TGTGCCAGCAGCTCGCCGTTCAGGGGTTTATCCTACGAGCAGTACTTC	CASSSPFRGLSYEQYF
TRBJ2-3	TRBD2	TRBV28	medium-sized	TGTGCCAGCAGTTTAGCGGGAGTCACAGATACGCAGTATTTT	CASSLAGVTDTQYF
TRBJ1-5	-	TRBV7-3	few	TGTGCCAGCAGCGCACAGGGAGGCCAGCCCCAGCATTTT	CASSAQGGQPQHF
TRBJ2-2	-	TRBV12-3/TRBV12-4	many	TGTGCCAGCATAATGTGGGCCGGGGAGCTGTTTTTT	CASIMWAGELFF
TRBJ2-3	-	TRBV12-3/TRBV12-4	many	TGTGCCTCGCGGGGTACGGGTGTAGATACGCAGTATTTT	CASRGTGVDTQYF
TRBJ1-1	-	TRBV7-2	few	TGTGCCAGCAGCTTAGAACACGGGGGGCCAACTGAAGCTTTCTTT	CASSLEHGGPTEAFF
TRBJ2-3	-	TRBV5-1	many	TGCGCCAGCAGCTTGAGGACGGACACAGATACGCAGTATTTT	CASSLRTDTDTQYF
TRBJ1-5	TRBD1	TRBV12-3/TRBV12-4	many	TGTGCCAGCAGTCCCGGGACAGGGGTTCAGCCCCAGCATTTT	CASSPGTGVQPQHF
TRBJ1-1	TRBD1	TRBV7-2	medium-sized	TGTGCCAGCAGCTCACGAGGGGGCAGTACTGAAGCTTTCTTT	CASSSRGGSTEAFF
TRBJ1-2	-	TRBV6-6	many	TGTGCCAGCAGTTACGGATTACCGGACTATGGCTACACCTTC	CASSYGLPDYGYTF
TRBJ2-3	TRBD1	TRBV24-1	many	TGTGCCACCAGTGACAAAGGTGGCGGGACAGGGAAAGATACGCAGTATTTT	CATSDKGGGTGKDTQYF
TRBJ2-5	-	TRBV27	many	TGTGCCAGCAGTTTATCGTTAAGGGGCCAAGAGACCCAGTACTTC	CASSLSLRGQETQYF
TRBJ1-5	-	TRBV10-2	-	TGCGCCAGCAGGGGGGACCTCAATCAGCCCCAGCATTTT	CASRGDLNQPQHF
TRBJ2-5	TRBD1	TRBV6-2/TRBV6-3	-	TGTGCCAGCTGCAGCAACAGGGGAACTCAAGAGACCCAGTACTTC	CASCSNRGTQETQYF
TRBJ2-1	-	TRBV25-1	many	TGTGCCAGCAGTGCCCCCCCTCGCCATGAGCAGTTCTTC	CASSAPPRHEQFF
TRBJ1-1	TRBD1	TRBV7-8	many	TGTGCCAGCAGCTTATACCCTCGACAGGGGAGTAACACTGAAGCTTTCTTT	CASSLYPRQGSNTEAFF
TRBJ2-3	-	TRBV11-2	-	TGTGCCAGCAGCCTATGGGGGCAGGGCACAGATACGCAGTATTTT	CASSLWGQGTDTQYF
TRBJ1-5	-	TRBV12-3/TRBV12-4	-	TGTGCCAGCGGTCAGCAATTTCAGCCCGAGCATTTT	CASGQQFQPEHF
TRBJ2-2	-	TRBV6-4	many	TGTGCCAGCAGTGGTGGATATAACACCGGGGAGCTGTTTTTT	CASSGGYNTGELFF
TRBJ1-1	-	TRBV5-1	-	TGCGCCAGCAGCTTTGAGGGGAACACTGAAGCTTTCTTT	CASSFEGNTEAFF
TRBJ2-5	TRBD1	TRBV2	many	TGTGCCAGCAGTGAGTCGACAGGGACAGAGACCCAGTACTTC	CASSESTGTETQYF
TRBJ2-3	-	TRBV2	many	TGTGCCAGCAGCGGGCCCCAGCAGACAGATACGCAGTATTTT	CASSGPQQTDTQYF
TRBJ2-7	TRBD2	TRBV10-3	many	TGTGCCATCAGTGCCGGGACTAGCGGGGCCAACGAGCAGTACTTC	CAISAGTSGANEQYF
TRBJ2-1	-	TRBV12-3/TRBV12-4	many	TGTGCCAGCAGCTTCACGGGACTCCTAGGAAATTTAGAGCAGTTCTTC	CASSFTGLLGNLEQFF
TRBJ2-3	-	TRBV19	-	TGTGCCAGTAGCCGAACTAGTGAGGCAGATACGCAGTATTTT	CASSRTSEADTQYF
TRBJ2-3	-	TRBV27	many	TGTGCCAGCAGCGTCCAGCTCAGCACAGATACGCAGTATTTT	CASSVQLSTDTQYF
TRBJ2-2	-	TRBV5-1	many	TGCGCCAGCAGCTCGGACGTAGGGATGACCACCGGGGAGCTGTTTTTT	CASSSDVGMTTGELFF
TRBJ1-4	-	TRBV6-2/TRBV6-3	many	TGTGCCAGCAGTTACTCGTCGTGGAGGGCTAATGAAAAACTGTTTTTT	CASSYSSWRANEKLFF
TRBJ2-1	-	TRBV19	-	TGTGCCAGCGCCAGTAAGGGGCCCTACAATGAGCAGTTCTTC	CASASKGPYNEQFF
TRBJ1-2	-	TRBV7-9	few	TGTGCCAGCAGCTTACTGGCAGGGTTGAGCTACACCTTC	CASSLLAGLSYTF
TRBJ1-1	-	TRBV4-2	many	TGTGCCAGCAGCCAACGGGACGGAAACACTGAAGCTTTCTTT	CASSQRDGNTEAFF
TRBJ2-7	TRBD2	TRBV27	-	TGTGCCAGCAGCCTACTAGCGGGGGTAAACGAGCAGTACTTC	CASSLLAGVNEQYF
TRBJ2-5	TRBD2	TRBV10-3	many	TGTGCCATCAGTGAGTCGCCTAGCGGGGGGCCACAACAAGAGACCCAGTACTTC	CAISESPSGGPQQETQYF
TRBJ2-2	-	TRBV19	-	TGTGCCAGTAGGTTGGCCGGGGAGCTGTTTTTT	CASRLAGELFF
TRBJ2-7	-	TRBV20-1	many	TGCAGTGCTAGTGGAACAAACGGGGTCGAGCAGTACTTC	CSASGTNGVEQYF
TRBJ2-3	TRBD1	TRBV28	many	TGTGCCAGCAGTTTACCTCGGACAGGGAAGTCAGATACGCAGTATTTT	CASSLPRTGKSDTQYF
TRBJ1-5	-	TRBV6-6	many	TGTGCCAGCAGCCCGATGGGTATTCAGCCCCAGCATTTT	CASSPMGIQPQHF
TRBJ2-3	-	TRBV12-3/TRBV12-4	many	TGTGCCAGCAGCCTCCGGGGCTCAGATACGCAGTATTTT	CASSLRGSDTQYF
TRBJ1-2	-	TRBV5-1	few	TGCGCCAGCAGGGACAGTACTAACTATGGCTACACCTTC	CASRDSTNYGYTF
TRBJ2-1	-	TRBV5-1	many	TGCGCCAGCAACACTGAGGGACTCCCCCACAATGAGCAGTTCTTC	CASNTEGLPHNEQFF
TRBJ2-5	-	TRBV5-1	many	TGCGCCAGCAGCTTGGCGGGGCGAAGAGGCCAAGAGACCCAGTACTTC	CASSLAGRRGQETQYF
TRBJ2-5	-	TRBV7-2	many	TGTGCCAGCAGCCCTCAGAGCGGACTGATTAAAGAGACCCAGTACTTC	CASSPQSGLIKETQYF
TRBJ2-3	TRBD1	TRBV28	many	TGTGCCAGCAGTTTTGGCAGGGGGCAGGGTACGCAGTATTTT	CASSFGRGQGTQYF
TRBJ2-1	-	TRBV6-6	-	TGTGCCAGCAGTCGGGCTAGGCTAAATATCAGCAATGAGCAGTTCTTC	CASSRARLNISNEQFF
TRBJ1-2	-	TRBV28	-	TGTGCCACCGCTGGGCCCAGTCATAACTATGGCTACACCTTC	CATAGPSHNYGYTF
TRBJ2-3	-	TRBV4-2	medium-sized	TGTGCCAGCAGCCCTGGGACCTTGCAGTATTTT	CASSPGTLQYF
TRBJ2-3	TRBD2	TRBV11-2	many	TGTGCCAGCAGGCCTCCCGGGGGGGCAGATACGCAGTATTTT	CASRPPGGADTQYF